These 2 T cell receptor beta chains came from one sample sequenced in a study of cytomegalovirus exposure and HLA in healthy donors. The primer mix had 60 Vbeta and 13 Jbeta primers. Produced via immunoSEQ multiplex PCR; TCRdb's table is partial and in-frame only. Of around 140,000 clones in the sample, approximately 80% are singletons; the top ten hold around 2%. Sequencing was carried out using PBMCs. The receptors were gathered from a woman aged 40 to 50 in good health and CMV-seronegative.

The chain recombines TRBV28 with TRBJ1-2; D may be TRBD1 (5 bases). The V end was cut by 3 bases, the J end by 4 bases, with 6 bases between. The CDR3 length is 12 residues. Germline assignment: CDR1 MDHEN and CDR2 SYDVKM. The CDR3 nucleotides are TGTGCCAGCAGTTTGCAGGGCTATGGCTACACCTTC. This codes for CASSLQGYGYTF.

The V and J genes are TRBV5-1 and TRBJ2-5; TRBD1 agrees at 8 bases. J gave up 5 bases and V 2 bases, and 8 bases lay outside the gene matches. The CDR3 runs 15 residues. Germline CDR1 and CDR2: SGHRS and YFSETQ. The CDR3 loop is CASSFGQGPDETQYF. CDR3 DNA: TGCGCCAGCAGCTTTGGACAGGGCCCGGACGAGACCCAGTACTTC.